This note documents a single TCR beta chain sequence. The sample originates from a study of blood T cell repertoires in COVID-19. Study-level information: Specimens from acute and convalescent COVID-19 originated in the United States, Italy and Spain. From T cells, B-cell-depleted T cells, or PBMCs came the material, which was cDNA or gDNA.

Per the authors' pipeline: For nucleated cells, counts were estimated from reference gene primer amplification. TCRdb keeps only in-frame clones here, not all; method: immunoSEQ multiplex PCR. That table furnishes V, J and clone size, whereas the DNA furnished D and trimming. The sample shows 40,000 to 55,000 clones, around nine tenths of them seen only once. J was trimmed by 3 bases and V by 5 bases; bases with no gene match: 4. The CDR3 has 14 amino acids. Germline CDR1 and CDR2: MNHNY and SVGAGI (reference sequence). The gene calls are TRBV6-6 and TRBJ1-1; TRBD1 matches 9 bases. Material for sequencing was peripheral blood. The TCR originated in a woman of 80 years or more with acute or convalescent COVID-19. CDR3 in amino acids: CASSQDRGYTEAFF. The CDR3 nucleotides are TGTGCCAGCAGTCAAGACAGGGGGTACACTGAAGCTTTCTTT.